One sample yielded the 27 T cell receptor beta chains listed below, sequenced in a study of post-analysis software for immune sequencing data. Study results and caveats: The five TRBV segments detected at higher frequency in patients than in controls included TRBV5-6, TRBV5-1 and TRBV20-1.

The antigens these receptors bind are not known. Unique molecular identifiers were carried by the TCR beta cDNA libraries. TCRdb ran MiXCR on the PCR reads and lists one entry per CDR3 protein. The repertoire holds 700,000 to 800,000 distinct CDR3 sequences, with 25% to 30% as singletons. The sequenced material came from blood. The receptor source for this set is a girl aged 10 to 17 with multiple sclerosis.

CDR3 coding DNA: TGTGCCATCAGTGACTCGAGCGGGAGCACAGATACGCAGTATTTT. Its protein is CAISDSSGSTDTQYF. The rearrangement links TRBV10-3 to TRBJ2-3; TRBD2 is a possible D gene (6 bases). The CDR3 runs 15 residues. V gave up 3 bases and J gave up 0 bases, with 10 bases separating them. Germline assignment: CDR1 ENHRY and CDR2 SYGVKD.

The V call is TRBV29-1, the J call TRBJ2-1, with TRBD2 identical over 10 bases. Per germline, CDR1 SQVTM and CDR2 ANQGSEA. The CDR3 is made up of 15 amino acids. V shed 6 bases, J shed 4 bases, and the junction held 9 bases outside the gene matches. The CDR3 DNA follows: TGCAGCGTCGCTTGGACTAGCGGAAAATACAATGAGCAGTTCTTC. This encodes CSVAWTSGKYNEQFF.

The chain has TRBV28 and TRBJ1-2; the match to TRBD1 covers 12 bases. Germline V gene data show CDR1 as MDHEN and CDR2 as SYDVKM. V shed 8 bases, J shed 4 bases, and the junction held 14 bases outside the gene matches. This CDR3 has 17 amino acids. The CDR3 is CASRSGTGGIFPYGYTF. CDR3 nucleotide sequence: TGTGCCAGCCGCTCCGGGACAGGGGGCATTTTTCCCTATGGCTACACCTTC.

V is TRBV4-2 and J is TRBJ2-7; TRBD2 aligns across 9 bases. V shed 4 bases, J shed 0 bases, and the junction held 10 bases outside the gene matches. CDR1 and CDR2 from the germline V gene are LGHNA and YNFKEQ. This CDR3 region has 17 residues. The DNA of the CDR3 is TGTGCCAGCAGCCCTCGGGAACTAGCGGGCAACTCCTACGAGCAGTACTTC. This encodes CASSPRELAGNSYEQYF.

J is TRBJ2-1 and V is TRBV11-2, with D possibly matching TRBD2 (5 bases). The length of the CDR3 is 17 residues. The ends were cut back, 2 bases at V and 0 bases at J, with 14 bases in the middle. The germline V gene encodes CDR1 SGHAT and CDR2 FQNNGV. CDR3: CASSLLRSGSSYNEQFF. The CDR3 region has the DNA TGTGCCAGCAGCTTACTCCGGAGCGGCAGCTCCTACAATGAGCAGTTCTTC. Full variable domain (remainder filled in from reference TRBV11-2 and TRBJ2-1): EAGVAQSPRYKIIEKRQSVAFWCNPISGHATLYWYQQILGQGPKLLIQFQNNGVVDDSQLPKDRFSAERLKGVDSTLKIQPAKLEDSAVYLCASSLLRSGSSYNEQFFGPGTRLTVL.

This clonotype has only a few counts. The V call is TRBV12-3 or TRBV12-4, the J call TRBJ1-4; unclear D gene. The CDR3 runs 12 residues. V lost 8 bases to trimming and J lost 7 bases, with 11 bases between them. CDR3 bases: TGTGCCAGCTCCTCCGCCGGTGAAAAACTGTTTTTT. Translating it yields CASSSAGEKLFF.

In its sample, this clonotype was seen a few times. This chain joins TRBV5-1 and TRBJ2-5, with D unclear. Trimming shortened V by 0 bases and J by 2 bases, and 14 bases separated the two germline ends. Germline CDR1 SGHRS, CDR2 YFSETQ. CDR3 length: 16 amino acids. In DNA form, the CDR3 reads TGCGCCAGCAGCTTGGTAACGGGCAGCCCGCAAGAGACCCAGTACTTC. Residues: CASSLVTGSPQETQYF.

The chain uses TRBV20-1 and TRBJ2-5; D is uncertain. The J call may be incorrect, as the DNA end agrees better with TRBJ2-7. This CDR3 region has 16 residues. Germline values: CDR1 DFQATT, CDR2 SNEGSKA (reference sequence). The CDR3 nucleotides are TGCAGTGCTAGACTGCCTCCCCGAGAGAGGTCCTACGAGCAGTACTTC. It specifies CSARLPPRERSYEQYF.

This chain joins TRBV25-1 and TRBJ2-5; perhaps TRBD2 as D (5 bases). Germline V lookup: CDR1 MGHDK, CDR2 SYGVNS. The CDR3 length is 15 residues. V was pared by 6 bases and J by 2 bases, with 16 bases between. CDR3 loop: CASSDSKRLQETQYF. CDR3 DNA: TGTGCCAGCAGCGATAGTAAGCGGTTGCAAGAGACCCAGTACTTC.

The V and J genes are TRBV15 and TRBJ1-2; D remains unclear. Trimming stripped 5 bases from V and 4 bases from J, with 14 bases between. CDR1 and CDR2 from the germline V gene are LNHNV and YYDKDF (reference sequence). There are 14 residues in the CDR3. DNA for the CDR3: TGTGCCACCAGCGCTCGGAGGCAGAGCTATGGCTACACCTTC. Translation gives CATSARRQSYGYTF.

This clonotype was found once. The V and J genes are TRBV15 and TRBJ2-3; 11 bases align to TRBD2. With 3 bases clipped from V and 3 bases from J, the junction kept 2 bases outside the gene matches. Germline loops: CDR1 LNHNV, CDR2 YYDKDF (reference sequence). The length of the CDR3 is 15 residues. CDR3 loop: CATSSSGRATDTQYF. The CDR3 DNA is TGTGCCACCAGCAGTAGCGGGAGGGCAACAGATACGCAGTATTTT.

This clonotype was counted a few times. The chain carries TRBV20-1 and TRBJ1-6; TRBD1 is a possible D gene (6 bases). The V and J ends lost 4 bases and 10 bases respectively, with 14 bases between them. This CDR3 has 13 amino acids. Germline CDR1 is DFQATT and CDR2 is SNEGSKA (reference sequence). This CDR3 is CSAMEQGGSPLHF. CDR3 DNA: TGCAGTGCTATGGAACAGGGTGGGTCACCCCTCCACTTT.

V usage is TRBV28 and J usage is TRBJ2-1; no firm D call. From germline, CDR1 is MDHEN and CDR2 SYDVKM. The V gene lost 3 bases and the J gene lost 5 bases, with 5 bases spanning the gap. The CDR3 is made up of 12 amino acids. The CDR3 region is CASSFQNNEQFF. CDR3 sequence (DNA): TGTGCCAGCAGTTTTCAGAACAATGAGCAGTTCTTC.

The sample holds a few counts of this clonotype. The V and J genes are TRBV5-1 and TRBJ2-1, with D unresolved. This CDR3 is built from 15 residues. V was clipped by 5 bases and J by 4 bases, with 16 bases between them. CDR1 and CDR2 from the germline V gene are SGHRS and YFSETQ. CDR3 sequence reads: CASRISLLFYNEQFF. The DNA of the CDR3 is TGCGCCAGCAGGATAAGTCTCCTCTTTTACAATGAGCAGTTCTTC.

The chain uses TRBV20-1 and TRBJ2-5; 11 bases are shared with TRBD2. From germline, CDR1 is DFQATT and CDR2 SNEGSKA (reference sequence). The V segment lost 2 bases and the J segment 5 bases; nucleotides outside the gene matches: 1. This CDR3 region has 13 residues. The CDR3 region has the DNA TGCAGTGCTAGATCTAGCGGGAGGGAGACCCAGTACTTC. Translated: CSARSSGRETQYF.

This clonotype was observed at least ten times. This chain connects TRBV7-9 to TRBJ2-7; TRBD2 is a possible D gene (6 bases). Looked up from germline, CDR1 is SEHNR and CDR2 is FQNEAQ (reference sequence). The V end lost 1 base, the J end lost 4 bases, and 8 bases lay between the germline ends. This CDR3 comprises 13 residues. The CDR3 nucleotides are TGTGCCAGCAGCTTAGTAAGCGGGTACGAGCAGTACTTC. Its protein product is CASSLVSGYEQYF.

This clonotype was seen only a few times. The chain carries TRBV24-1 and TRBJ2-3; D remains ambiguous. This CDR3 contains 9 residues. V was trimmed by 9 bases and J by 6 bases, leaving 3 bases between them. Germline-derived CDR1 and CDR2 are KGHDR and SFDVKD. CDR3 nucleotide sequence: TGTGCCACCGACGATACGCAGTATTTT. Translated, it gives CATDDTQYF.

A few counts support this clonotype. The rearrangement uses TRBV12-3 or TRBV12-4 and TRBJ2-5; 10 positions match TRBD2. The junction had 13 bases not matched to a gene; V was cut back by 7 bases and J by 11 bases. This CDR3 spans 14 amino acids. The chain's CDR3 is CASIPSGSNSEQYF. The CDR3 bases are TGTGCCAGCATCCCTAGCGGGAGCAACTCGGAGCAGTACTTC.

Only a few counts were recorded for this clonotype. The V gene is TRBV12-3 or TRBV12-4, the J gene TRBJ2-3; D is perhaps TRBD1 (6 bases). This CDR3 contains 16 residues. V shed 5 bases and J shed 2 bases, with 17 bases lying between them. Here the CDR3 reads CASSIRDIRYTDTQYF. The CDR3 coding sequence is TGTGCCAGCAGTATCCGGGACATCCGATACACAGATACGCAGTATTTT.

The chain uses TRBV19 and TRBJ2-1, with 11 bases aligning to TRBD1. Germline V gene data show CDR1 as LNHDA and CDR2 as SQIVND (reference sequence). The junction had 11 bases not matched to a gene; V was cut back by 3 bases and J by 10 bases. The CDR3 spans 16 residues. CDR3 nucleotide sequence: TGTGCCAGTAGTATGCCGGGACAGGGGGTAGGTGTGGAGCAGTTCTTC. It specifies CASSMPGQGVGVEQFF.

V gene TRBV5-6 combines with J gene TRBJ1-4; D call uncertain. CDR1 SGHDT and CDR2 YYEEEE come from the germline V gene. Trimming removed 2 bases at V and 0 bases at J, with 14 bases between. The CDR3 sequence is 17 residues long. CDR3 DNA: TGTGCCAGCAGCTTTTTGGACCACTTGGCAACTAATGAAAAACTGTTTTTT. Its translation: CASSFLDHLATNEKLFF. Filled out from reference TRBV5-6 and TRBJ1-4, the complete variable domain reads DAGVTQSPTHLIKTRGQQVTLRCSPKSGHDTVSWYQQALGQGPQFIFQYYEEEERQRGNFPDRFSGHQFPNYSSELNVNALLLGDSALYLCASSFLDHLATNEKLFFGSGTQLSVL.

On this clonotype itself: A much larger clone lies one base from this, so it may be a read error. The chain combines TRBV13 with TRBJ2-4; possibly TRBD2 for D (6 bases). Germline loops: CDR1 PRHDT, CDR2 FYEKMQ (reference sequence). The V end lost 2 bases, the J end lost 5 bases, and 7 bases lay between the germline ends. This CDR3 region has 13 residues. The CDR3 DNA is TGTGCCAGCAGCTTAACGGGGGAAAACATTCAGTACTTC. Residues: CASSLTGENIQYF.

The chain is built from TRBV12-3 or TRBV12-4 and TRBJ2-7, with TRBD2 matching over 11 bases. V trimming: 0 bases; J trimming: 8 bases; junction bases outside the gene matches: 12. There are 17 residues in the CDR3. The DNA for the CDR3 is TGTGCCAGCAGTTTAGCGGAGAGTAGCGGGGGGGTTACGAAGCAGTACTTC. This sequence encodes CASSLAESSGGVTKQYF.

The rearrangement uses TRBV6-1 and TRBJ2-1, with TRBD2 matching over 11 bases. The CDR3 runs 16 residues. The germline gives CDR1 MNHNS, CDR2 SASEGT. The V segment lost 2 bases and the J segment 2 bases; nucleotides outside the gene matches: 2. In DNA form, the CDR3 reads TGTGCCAGCAGTGAAAGACTAGCGGGGCCCTACAATGAGCAGTTCTTC. Protein: CASSERLAGPYNEQFF.

Turning to this clonotype: Germline and junction disagree at one end, which may indicate a read error. The V call is TRBV4-3, the J call TRBJ1-2; TRBD1 might be the D (5 bases). CDR3 length equals 17 residues. Germline-derived CDR1 and CDR2 are LGHNA and YSLEER. CDR3 sequence reads: CASSQEAREGLRYGYTF. DNA of the CDR3: TGCGCCAGCAGCCAAGAGGCGAGGGAGGGGCTCCGCTATGGTTACACCTTC.

This clonotype was picked up a small number of times. The genes are TRBV7-2 and TRBJ1-2; no firm D call. Germline CDR1 reads SGHTA; CDR2 reads FQGNSA. V was shortened by 4 bases and J by 3 bases, with 24 bases between the two germline ends. The CDR3 contains 18 residues. CDR3 in DNA: TGTGCCAGCAGCTCGGCCGCGGGCGGGGATACCCTAGACTATGGCTACACCTTC. Amino acid sequence: CASSSAAGGDTLDYGYTF.

This clonotype was seen more than once but under ten times. The chain recombines TRBV7-2 with TRBJ2-3; the D is unclear. The CDR3 runs 14 residues. Trimming stripped 5 bases from V and 1 base from J, with 10 bases between. Germline CDR1 SGHTA, CDR2 FQGNSA. This chain's CDR3 is CASSTRSGTDTQYF. The CDR3, as DNA: TGTGCCAGCAGCACTCGGTCCGGCACAGATACGCAGTATTTT.